A single T cell receptor beta chain is shown here with its context. Germline trimming cut 4 bases from V and 4 bases from J; bases unmatched to any gene: 11. CDR1 and CDR2 (germline): SGHTS, YDEGEE. The CDR3 has 16 residues. The data originate from a study of shared clonotypes between healthy human individuals. TCRdb keeps only in-frame clones here, not all; method: immunoSEQ multiplex PCR. The sample lists 2 million to 2.5 million clones, approximately 94% occurring once. The sequencing sample was made of naive CD4+ T cells sorted from blood. Subset reported: CD45RA+ positively selected. This clonotype originated in a man aged 18 to 29 in good health. The gene calls are TRBV5-8 and TRBJ2-7; TRBD2 matches 10 bases. Written as DNA, the CDR3 is TGTGCCAGCAGCCTGGCGGCTAGCGGGAGAGGTTACGAGCAGTACTTC. This gives the protein CASSLAASGRGYEQYF.